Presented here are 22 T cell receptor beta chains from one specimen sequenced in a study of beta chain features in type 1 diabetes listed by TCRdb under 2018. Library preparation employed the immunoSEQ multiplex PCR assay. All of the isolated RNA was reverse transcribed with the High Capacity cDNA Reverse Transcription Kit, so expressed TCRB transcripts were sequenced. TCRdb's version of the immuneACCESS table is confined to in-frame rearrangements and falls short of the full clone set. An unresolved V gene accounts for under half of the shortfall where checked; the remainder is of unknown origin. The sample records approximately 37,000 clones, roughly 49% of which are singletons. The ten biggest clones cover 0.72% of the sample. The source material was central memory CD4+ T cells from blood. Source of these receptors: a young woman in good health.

Written as DNA, the CDR3 is TGCGCCAGCAGCTTGGGACTAGCGGGGTACAATGAGCAGTTCTTC. Residues: CASSLGLAGYNEQFF. The chain couples TRBV5-1 to TRBJ2-1, with 11 bases fitting TRBD2. The germline V gene has CDR1 SGHRS and CDR2 YFSETQ. The CDR3 is 15 amino acids. The trim removed 0 bases at V and 4 bases at J, leaving 0 bases unmatched. Full variable domain (remainder filled in from reference TRBV5-1 and TRBJ2-1): KAGVTQTPRYLIKTRGQQVTLSCSPISGHRSVSWYQQTPGQGLQFLFEYFSETQRNKGNFPGRFSGRQFSNSRSEMNVSTLELGDSALYLCASSLGLAGYNEQFFGPGTRLTVL.

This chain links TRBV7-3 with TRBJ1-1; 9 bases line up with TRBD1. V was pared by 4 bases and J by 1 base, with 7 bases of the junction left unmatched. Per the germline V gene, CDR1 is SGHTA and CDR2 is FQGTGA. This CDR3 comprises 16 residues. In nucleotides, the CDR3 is TGTGCCAGCAGCTCTAGGACAGGGGTAGGGAACACTGAAGCTTTCTTT. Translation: CASSSRTGVGNTEAFF. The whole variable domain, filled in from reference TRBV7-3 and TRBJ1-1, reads GAGVSQTPSNKVTEKGKYVELRCDPISGHTALYWYRQSLGQGPEFLIYFQGTGAADDSGLPNDRFFAVRPEGSVSTLKIQRTERGDSAVYLCASSSRTGVGNTEAFFGQGTRLTVV.

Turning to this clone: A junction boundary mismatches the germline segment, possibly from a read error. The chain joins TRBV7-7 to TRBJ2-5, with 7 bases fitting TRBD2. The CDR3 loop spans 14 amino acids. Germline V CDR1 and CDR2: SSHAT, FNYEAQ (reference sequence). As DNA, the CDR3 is TGTGCTAGCAGCCAGACGACTAGCCGGGAGACCCAGTACTTC. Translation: CASSQTTSRETQYF.

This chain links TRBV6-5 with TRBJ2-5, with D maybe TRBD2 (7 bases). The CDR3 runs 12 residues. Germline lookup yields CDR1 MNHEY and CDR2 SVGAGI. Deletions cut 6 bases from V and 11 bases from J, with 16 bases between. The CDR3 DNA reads TGTGCCAGCAGGAGGGGGGGTAAAGAGCAGTACTTC. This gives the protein CASRRGGKEQYF.

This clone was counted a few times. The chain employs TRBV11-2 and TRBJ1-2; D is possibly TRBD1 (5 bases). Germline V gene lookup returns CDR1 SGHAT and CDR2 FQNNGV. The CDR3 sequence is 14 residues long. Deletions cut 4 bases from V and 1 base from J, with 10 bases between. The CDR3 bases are TGTGCCAGCAGCTCCACAGGAGTTAACTATGGCTACACCTTC. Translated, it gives CASSSTGVNYGYTF.

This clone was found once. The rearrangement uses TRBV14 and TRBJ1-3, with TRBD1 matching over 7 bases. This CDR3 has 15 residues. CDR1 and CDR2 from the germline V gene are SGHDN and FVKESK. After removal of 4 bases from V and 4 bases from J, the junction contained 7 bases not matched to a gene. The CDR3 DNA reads TGTGCCAGCAGCCGGACAGGTTTCAAGGGAAACACCATATATTTT. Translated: CASSRTGFKGNTIYF.

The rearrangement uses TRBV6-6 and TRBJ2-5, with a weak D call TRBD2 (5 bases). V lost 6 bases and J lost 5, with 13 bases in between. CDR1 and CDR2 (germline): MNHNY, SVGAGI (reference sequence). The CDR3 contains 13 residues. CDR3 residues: CASSFGGGETQYF. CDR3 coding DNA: TGTGCCAGCAGCTTCGGAGGCGGGGAGACCCAGTACTTC.

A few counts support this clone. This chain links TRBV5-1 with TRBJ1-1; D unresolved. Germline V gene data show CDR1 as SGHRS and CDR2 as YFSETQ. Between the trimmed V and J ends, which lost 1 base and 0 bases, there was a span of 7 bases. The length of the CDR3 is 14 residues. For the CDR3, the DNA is TGCGCCAGCAGCTTGCAGACTCTGAACACTGAAGCTTTCTTT. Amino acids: CASSLQTLNTEAFF.

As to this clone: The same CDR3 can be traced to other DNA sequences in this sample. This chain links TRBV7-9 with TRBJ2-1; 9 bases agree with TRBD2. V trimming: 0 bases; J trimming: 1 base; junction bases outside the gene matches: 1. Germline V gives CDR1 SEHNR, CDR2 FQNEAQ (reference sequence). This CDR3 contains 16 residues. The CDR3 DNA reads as TGTGCCAGCAGCTTAGCTCTAGCGGGATCCTACAATGAGCAGTTCTTC. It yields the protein CASSLALAGSYNEQFF.

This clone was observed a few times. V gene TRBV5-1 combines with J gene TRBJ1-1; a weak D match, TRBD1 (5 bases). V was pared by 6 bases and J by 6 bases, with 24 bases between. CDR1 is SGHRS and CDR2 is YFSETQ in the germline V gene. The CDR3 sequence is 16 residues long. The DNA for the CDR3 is TGCGCCAGCACTACGCAGCTCGGAACGGACAACTCTGAAGCTTTCTTT. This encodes CASTTQLGTDNSEAFF. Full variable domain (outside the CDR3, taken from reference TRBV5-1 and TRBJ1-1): KAGVTQTPRYLIKTRGQQVTLSCSPISGHRSVSWYQQTPGQGLQFLFEYFSETQRNKGNFPGRFSGRQFSNSRSEMNVSTLELGDSALYLCASTTQLGTDNSEAFFGQGTRLTVV.

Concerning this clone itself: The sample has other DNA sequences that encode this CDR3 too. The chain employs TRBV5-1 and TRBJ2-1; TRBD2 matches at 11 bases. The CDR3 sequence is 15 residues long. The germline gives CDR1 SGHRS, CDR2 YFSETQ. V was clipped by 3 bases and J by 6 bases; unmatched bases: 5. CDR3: CASSSLAGGPNEQFF. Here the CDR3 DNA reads TGCGCCAGCAGCTCCTTAGCGGGGGGGCCCAATGAGCAGTTCTTC.

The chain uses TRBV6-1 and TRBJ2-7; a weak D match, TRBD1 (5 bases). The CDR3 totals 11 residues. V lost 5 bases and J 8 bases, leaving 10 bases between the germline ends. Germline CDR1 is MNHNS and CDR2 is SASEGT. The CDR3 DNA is TGTGCCAGCAGTTACAGGCATCAGCAGTACTTC. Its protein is CASSYRHQQYF.

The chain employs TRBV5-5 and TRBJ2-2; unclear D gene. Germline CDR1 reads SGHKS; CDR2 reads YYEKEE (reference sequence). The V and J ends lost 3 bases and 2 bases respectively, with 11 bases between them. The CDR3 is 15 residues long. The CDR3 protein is CASSSRRSNTGELFF. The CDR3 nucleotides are TGTGCCAGCAGCTCCCGGCGGTCCAACACCGGGGAGCTGTTTTTT.

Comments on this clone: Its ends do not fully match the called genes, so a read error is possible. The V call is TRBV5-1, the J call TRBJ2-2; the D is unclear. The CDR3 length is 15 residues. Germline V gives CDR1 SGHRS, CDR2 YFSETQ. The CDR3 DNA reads TGCGCCAGCACCTTGGCAGTCTCGAACACCGGGGAGCTGTTTTTT. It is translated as CASTLAVSNTGELFF.

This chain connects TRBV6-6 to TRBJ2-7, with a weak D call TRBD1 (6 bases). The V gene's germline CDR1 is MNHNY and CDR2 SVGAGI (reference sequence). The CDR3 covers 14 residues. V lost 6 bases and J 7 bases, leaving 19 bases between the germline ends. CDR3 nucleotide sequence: TGTGCCAGCAGACACGGGACACGTAACCCGGAGCAGTACTTC. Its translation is CASRHGTRNPEQYF.

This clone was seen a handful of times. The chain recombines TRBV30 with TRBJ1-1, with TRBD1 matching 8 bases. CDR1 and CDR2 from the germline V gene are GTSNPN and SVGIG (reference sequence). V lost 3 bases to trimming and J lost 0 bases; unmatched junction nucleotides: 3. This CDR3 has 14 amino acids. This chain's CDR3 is CAWSNRGMNTEAFF. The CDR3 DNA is TGTGCCTGGAGCAACAGGGGGATGAACACTGAAGCTTTCTTT.

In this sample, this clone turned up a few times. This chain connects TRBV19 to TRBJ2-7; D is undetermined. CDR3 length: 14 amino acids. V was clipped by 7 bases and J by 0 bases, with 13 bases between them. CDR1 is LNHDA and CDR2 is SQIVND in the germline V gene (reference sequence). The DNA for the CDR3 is TGTGCCAGTACTGACACCTCGAGCTCCTACGAGCAGTACTTC. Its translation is CASTDTSSSYEQYF. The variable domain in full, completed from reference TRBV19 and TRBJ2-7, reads DGGITQSPKYLFRKEGQNVTLSCEQNLNHDAMYWYRQDPGQGLRLIYYSQIVNDFQKGDIAEGYSVSREKKESFPLTVTSAQKNPTAFYLCASTDTSSSYEQYFGPGTRLTVT.

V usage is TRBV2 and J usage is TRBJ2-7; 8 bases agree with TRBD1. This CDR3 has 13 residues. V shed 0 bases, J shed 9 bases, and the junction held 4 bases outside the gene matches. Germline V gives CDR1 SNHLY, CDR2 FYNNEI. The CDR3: CASSEATTGGQYF. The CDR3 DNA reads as TGTGCCAGCAGTGAAGCTACCACAGGGGGGCAGTACTTC.

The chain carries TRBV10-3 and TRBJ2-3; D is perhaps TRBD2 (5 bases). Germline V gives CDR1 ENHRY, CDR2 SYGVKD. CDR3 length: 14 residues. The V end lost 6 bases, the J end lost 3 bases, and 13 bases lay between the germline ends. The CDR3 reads CAIRDHSGTDTQYF. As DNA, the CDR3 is TGTGCCATCAGAGACCATTCGGGAACAGATACGCAGTATTTT.

As DNA, the CDR3 is TGTGCCAGCAGCTTAAAGGTCCTAGCACAGAGCACAGATACGCAGTATTTT. This codes for CASSLKVLAQSTDTQYF. The chain has TRBV7-6 and TRBJ2-3, with D possibly matching TRBD2 (5 bases). Trimming stripped 2 bases from V and 0 bases from J, with 15 bases between. Germline CDR1 reads SGHVS; CDR2 reads FNYEAQ. This CDR3 has 17 amino acids.

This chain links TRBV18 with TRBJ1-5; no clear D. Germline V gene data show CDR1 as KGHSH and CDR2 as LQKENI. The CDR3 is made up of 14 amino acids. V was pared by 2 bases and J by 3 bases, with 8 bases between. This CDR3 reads CASSPNQNNQPQHF. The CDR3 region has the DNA TGTGCCAGCTCACCAAACCAGAACAATCAGCCCCAGCATTTT.

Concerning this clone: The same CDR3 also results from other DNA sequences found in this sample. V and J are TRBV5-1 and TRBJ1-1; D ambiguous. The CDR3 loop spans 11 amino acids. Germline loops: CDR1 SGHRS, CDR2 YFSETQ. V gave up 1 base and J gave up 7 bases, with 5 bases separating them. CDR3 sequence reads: CASSLTGEAFF. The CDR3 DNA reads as TGCGCCAGCAGCTTGACTGGTGAAGCTTTCTTT.